The T cell receptor (beta chain) described here comes from a study of response to subunit inactivated influenza vaccine. Whole-study results and caveats: Authors suggested that a seasonal influenza vaccination recruits few new T cells each time.

Germline assignment: CDR1 SGHVS and CDR2 FQNEAQ. This CDR3 spans 16 amino acids. V lost 3 bases, J lost 2 bases, and 8 bases stayed unmatched. About this clonotype itself: Antigen unknown.

TCRdb analysed the RT-PCR reads with MiXCR anew, one entry per CDR3 protein. In the table there are fewer than 350,000 distinct CDR3 sequences, just over 20% of which are singletons. The chain couples TRBV7-8 to TRBJ2-7; TRBD2 aligns across 9 bases. The sample consisted of PBMCs from blood, taken about 20 months after vaccination. The clonotype comes from a man aged 45 to 70 who received an inactivated influenza vaccine. CDR3 coding DNA: TGTGCCAGCAGCTTCGGTGGGCCTAGCGGGACCTACGAGCAGTACTTC. It translates to CASSFGGPSGTYEQYF. The whole variable domain, filled in from reference TRBV7-8 and TRBJ2-7, reads GAGVSQSPRYKVAKRGQDVALRCDPISGHVSLFWYQQALGQGPEFLTYFQNEAQLDKSGLPSDRFFAERPEGSVSTLKIQRTQQEDSAVYLCASSFGGPSGTYEQYFGPGTRLTVT.